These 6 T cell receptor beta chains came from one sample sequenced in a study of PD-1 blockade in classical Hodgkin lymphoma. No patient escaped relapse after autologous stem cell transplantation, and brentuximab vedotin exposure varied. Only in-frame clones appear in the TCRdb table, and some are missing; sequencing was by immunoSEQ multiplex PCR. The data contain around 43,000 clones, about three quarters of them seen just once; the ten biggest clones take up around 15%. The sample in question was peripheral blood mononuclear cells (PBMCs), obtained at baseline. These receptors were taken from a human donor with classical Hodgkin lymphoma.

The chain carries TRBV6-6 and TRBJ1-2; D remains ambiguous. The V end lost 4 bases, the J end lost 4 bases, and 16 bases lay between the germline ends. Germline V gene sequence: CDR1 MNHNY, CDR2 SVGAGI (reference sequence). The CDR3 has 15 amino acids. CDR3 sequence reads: CASSSQSTFSYGYTF. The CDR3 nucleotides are TGTGCCAGCAGTTCCCAATCGACGTTCTCCTATGGCTACACCTTC.

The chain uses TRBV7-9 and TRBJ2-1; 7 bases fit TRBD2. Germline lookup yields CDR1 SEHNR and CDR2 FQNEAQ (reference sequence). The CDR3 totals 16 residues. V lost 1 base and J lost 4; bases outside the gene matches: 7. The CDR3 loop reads CASSLGEGKGYNEQFF. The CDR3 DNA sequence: TGTGCCAGCAGCTTAGGGGAGGGGAAGGGTTACAATGAGCAGTTCTTC.

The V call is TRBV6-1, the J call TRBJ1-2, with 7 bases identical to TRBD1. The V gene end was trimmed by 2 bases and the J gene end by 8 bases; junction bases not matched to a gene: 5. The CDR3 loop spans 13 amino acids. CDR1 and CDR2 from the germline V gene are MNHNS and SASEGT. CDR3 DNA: TGTGCCAGCAGTGAAAGAAGGGGGCAGGGCTACACCTTC. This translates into CASSERRGQGYTF.

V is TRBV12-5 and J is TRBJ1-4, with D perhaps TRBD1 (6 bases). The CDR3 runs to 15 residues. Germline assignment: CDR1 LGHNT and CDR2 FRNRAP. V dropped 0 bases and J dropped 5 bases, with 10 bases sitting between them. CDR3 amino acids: CASGLVETGNEKLFF. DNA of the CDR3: TGTGCTAGTGGTTTGGTAGAAACAGGGAATGAAAAACTGTTTTTT.

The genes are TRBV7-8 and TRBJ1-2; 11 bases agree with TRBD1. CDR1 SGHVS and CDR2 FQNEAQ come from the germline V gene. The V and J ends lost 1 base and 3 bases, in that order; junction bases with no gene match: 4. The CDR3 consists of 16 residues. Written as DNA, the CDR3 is TGTGCCAGCAGCTTAGGGACAGGGGGCAATGACTATGGCTACACCTTC. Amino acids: CASSLGTGGNDYGYTF.

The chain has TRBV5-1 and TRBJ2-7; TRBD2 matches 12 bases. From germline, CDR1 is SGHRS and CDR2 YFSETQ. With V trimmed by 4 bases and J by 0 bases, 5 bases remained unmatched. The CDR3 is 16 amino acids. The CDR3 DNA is TGCGCCAGCAGCCGCGGACTAGCGGGGATCTCCTACGAGCAGTACTTC. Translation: CASSRGLAGISYEQYF.